This T cell receptor beta chain was identified in a study of tumor-infiltrating lymphocytes in localized non-small cell lung cancer. V lost 5 bases to trimming and J lost 9 bases; unmatched junction nucleotides: 6. Germline CDR1 and CDR2: SGHVS and FQNEAQ. The CDR3 is made up of 13 amino acids. Measured with immunoSEQ multiplex PCR; TCRdb has only the in-frame clones, and not every one. This table holds 15,000 to 20,000 clones, approximately 70% found once. The sequence derives from a human donor with non-small cell lung cancer. This chain connects TRBV7-8 to TRBJ1-1; 10 bases are a match to TRBD1. Source material: lung tumor tissue. For the CDR3, the DNA is TGTGCCAGCAGCCCCTGGGGACAGGGGAAAGCTTTCTTT. It is translated as CASSPWGQGKAFF.